The 6 T cell receptor beta chains given below trace back to one sample, sequenced in a study of T-cell memory formation after mild COVID-19. MiXCR, applied by TCRdb to the 5' RACE reads, yields one record per CDR3 protein. Of around 200,000 distinct CDR3 sequences listed, 20% to 25% are singletons. Sequencing used PBMCs or a T cell subset sorted from them (not recorded which). The receptors shown here come from an adult woman who had mild COVID-19 (a few samples of this study predate the infection). Cell type and time point are not known.

This chain links TRBV7-6 with TRBJ2-2; tentatively, D is TRBD1 or TRBD2 (5 bases each). The V and J ends lost 6 bases and 4 bases respectively, with 24 bases between them. Germline V gene lookup returns CDR1 SGHVS and CDR2 FNYEAQ. CDR3 size: 18 residues. The CDR3 loop reads CASRISPRDGTATGELFF. Here the CDR3 DNA reads TGTGCCAGCAGAATTAGTCCCCGGGACGGAACAGCCACCGGGGAGCTGTTTTTT.

The chain is built from TRBV3-1 and TRBJ2-1, with D possibly being TRBD1 (5 bases). Germline CDR1 reads LGHDT; CDR2 reads YNNKEL (reference sequence). The CDR3 runs 14 residues. V was shortened by 4 bases and J by 5 bases, with 12 bases between the two germline ends. CDR3 sequence: CASSRGLRDNEQFF. The CDR3 coding sequence is TGTGCCAGCAGCCGGGGCCTACGGGACAATGAGCAGTTCTTC.

This clonotype was found once. This chain links TRBV19 with TRBJ2-1, with TRBD1 as a possible D gene (5 bases). The ends were cut back, 7 bases at V and 7 bases at J, with 17 bases in the middle. The CDR3 is 14 residues long. Germline-derived CDR1 and CDR2 are LNHDA and SQIVND (reference sequence). The CDR3 nucleotides read TGTGCCAGTACCAGACAGTCCGGTGGGAATGAGCAGTTCTTC. Translation: CASTRQSGGNEQFF.

This sequence joins TRBV12-3 or TRBV12-4 and TRBJ1-2; D gene uncertain. The V gene lost 4 bases and the J gene lost 4 bases, with 7 bases spanning the gap. The CDR3 is 12 residues long. The CDR3 DNA reads as TGTGCCAGCAGTTCCTCGCGCTATGGCTACACCTTC. As protein: CASSSSRYGYTF.

The rearrangement links TRBV27 to TRBJ2-7, with 7 bases aligning to TRBD2. The J segment lost 2 bases and the V segment lost 6 bases, leaving 13 bases of the junction unmatched. The germline CDR1 and CDR2 sequences are MNHEY and SMNVEV (reference sequence). There are 16 residues in the CDR3. The CDR3 is CASSISSGTVTYEQYF. The CDR3 nucleotides read TGTGCCAGCAGCATCTCAAGCGGGACGGTTACCTACGAGCAGTACTTC.

The J gene is TRBJ2-1, the V gene TRBV13; TRBD2 matches at 9 bases. Per germline, CDR1 PRHDT and CDR2 FYEKMQ (reference sequence). V was clipped by 3 bases and J by 5 bases; unmatched bases: 5. The CDR3 is made up of 15 amino acids. CDR3 amino acids: CASSFPLAGDNEQFF. The CDR3 DNA reads as TGTGCCAGCAGCTTTCCATTAGCGGGGGACAATGAGCAGTTCTTC.